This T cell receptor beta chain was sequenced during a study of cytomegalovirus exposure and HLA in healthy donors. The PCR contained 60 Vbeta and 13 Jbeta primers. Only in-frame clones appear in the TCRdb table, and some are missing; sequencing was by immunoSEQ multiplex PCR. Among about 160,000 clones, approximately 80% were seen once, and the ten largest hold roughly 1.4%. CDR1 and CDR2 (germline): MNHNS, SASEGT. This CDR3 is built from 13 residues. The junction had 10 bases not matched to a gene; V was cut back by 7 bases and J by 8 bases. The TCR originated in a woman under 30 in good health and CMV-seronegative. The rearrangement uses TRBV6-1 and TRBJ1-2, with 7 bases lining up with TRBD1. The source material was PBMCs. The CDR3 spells CASIRDHRGGYTF. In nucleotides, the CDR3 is TGTGCCAGCATCAGAGACCACAGGGGCGGCTACACCTTC.